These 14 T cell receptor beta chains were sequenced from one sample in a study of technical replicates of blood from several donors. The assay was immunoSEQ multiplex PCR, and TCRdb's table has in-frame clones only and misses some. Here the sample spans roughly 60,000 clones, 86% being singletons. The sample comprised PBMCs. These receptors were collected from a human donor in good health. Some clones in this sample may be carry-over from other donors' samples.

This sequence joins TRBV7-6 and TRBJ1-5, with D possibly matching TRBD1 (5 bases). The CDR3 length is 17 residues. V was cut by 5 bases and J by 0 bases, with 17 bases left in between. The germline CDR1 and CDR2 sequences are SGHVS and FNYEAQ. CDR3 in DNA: TGTGCCAGCAGCCTACAGAGACAGACTAGTAGCAATCAGCCCCAGCATTTT. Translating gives CASSLQRQTSSNQPQHF.

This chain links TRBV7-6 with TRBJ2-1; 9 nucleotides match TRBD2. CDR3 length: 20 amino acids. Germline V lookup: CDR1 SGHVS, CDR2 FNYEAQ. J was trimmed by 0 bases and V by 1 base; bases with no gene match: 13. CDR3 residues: CASSLDPRSSGTDSYNEQFF. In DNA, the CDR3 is TGTGCCAGCAGCTTAGATCCTAGGTCTAGCGGGACCGACTCCTACAATGAGCAGTTCTTC.

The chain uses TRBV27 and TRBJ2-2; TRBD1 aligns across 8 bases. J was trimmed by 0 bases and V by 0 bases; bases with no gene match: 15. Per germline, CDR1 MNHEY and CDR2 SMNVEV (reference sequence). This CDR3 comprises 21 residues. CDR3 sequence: CASSLSRGGTGRFPNTGELFF. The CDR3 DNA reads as TGTGCCAGCAGTTTATCGAGAGGGGGGACAGGACGTTTTCCGAACACCGGGGAGCTGTTTTTT.

The CDR3 loop is CASSNRGGTDTQYF. In nucleotides, the CDR3 is TGTGCCAGTAGTAACAGGGGCGGCACAGATACGCAGTATTTT. V gene TRBV19 combines with J gene TRBJ2-3, with TRBD1 matching 7 bases. J lost 1 base, V lost 4 bases, and 2 bases had no gene match. This CDR3 comprises 14 residues. CDR1 and CDR2 from the germline V gene are LNHDA and SQIVND (reference sequence).

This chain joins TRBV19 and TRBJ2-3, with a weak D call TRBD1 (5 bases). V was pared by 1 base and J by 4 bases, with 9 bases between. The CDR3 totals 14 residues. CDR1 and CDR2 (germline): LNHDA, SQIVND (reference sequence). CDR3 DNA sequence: TGTGCCAGTAGTATAGGAAGGGGCGCAGATACGCAGTATTTT. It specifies CASSIGRGADTQYF.

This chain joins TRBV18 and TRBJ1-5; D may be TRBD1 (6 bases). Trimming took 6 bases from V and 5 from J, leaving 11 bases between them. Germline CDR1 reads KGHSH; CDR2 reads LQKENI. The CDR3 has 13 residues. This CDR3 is CASSLGGDQPQHF. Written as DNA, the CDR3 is TGTGCCAGCTCCTTAGGGGGGGATCAGCCCCAGCATTTT.

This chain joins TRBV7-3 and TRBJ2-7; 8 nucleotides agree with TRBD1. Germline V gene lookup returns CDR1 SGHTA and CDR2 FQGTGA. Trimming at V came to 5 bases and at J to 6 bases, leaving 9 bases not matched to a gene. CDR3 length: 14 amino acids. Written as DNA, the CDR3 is TGTGCCAGCAGCCCTTGGACAGGGAGATTCGAGCAGTACTTC. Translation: CASSPWTGRFEQYF.

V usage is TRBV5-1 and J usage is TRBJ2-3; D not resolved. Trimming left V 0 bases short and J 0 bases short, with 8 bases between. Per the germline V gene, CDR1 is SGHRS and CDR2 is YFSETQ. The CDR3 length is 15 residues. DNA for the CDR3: TGCGCCAGCAGCTTGGTGACTTCTAGCACAGATACGCAGTATTTT. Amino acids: CASSLVTSSTDTQYF.

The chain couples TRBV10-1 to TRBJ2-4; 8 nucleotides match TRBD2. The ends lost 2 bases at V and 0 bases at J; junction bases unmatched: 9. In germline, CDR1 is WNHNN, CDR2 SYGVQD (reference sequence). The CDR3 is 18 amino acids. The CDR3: CASSEISGTRLAKNIQYF. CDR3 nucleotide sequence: TGCGCCAGCAGTGAGATCTCGGGGACTAGACTAGCCAAAAACATTCAGTACTTC.

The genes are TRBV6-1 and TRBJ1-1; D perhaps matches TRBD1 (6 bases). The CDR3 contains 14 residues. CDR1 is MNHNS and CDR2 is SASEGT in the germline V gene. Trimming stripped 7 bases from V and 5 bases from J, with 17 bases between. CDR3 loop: CASTSQGVGTEAFF. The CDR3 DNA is TGTGCCAGCACCTCACAGGGAGTTGGGACTGAAGCTTTCTTT.

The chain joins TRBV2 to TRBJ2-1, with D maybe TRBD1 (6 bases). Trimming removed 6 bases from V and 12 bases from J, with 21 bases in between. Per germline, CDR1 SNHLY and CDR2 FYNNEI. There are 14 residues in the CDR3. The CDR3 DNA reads TGTGCCAGCAGCCAATCTAAACAGGGTCTTGGGCAGTTCTTC. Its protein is CASSQSKQGLGQFF.

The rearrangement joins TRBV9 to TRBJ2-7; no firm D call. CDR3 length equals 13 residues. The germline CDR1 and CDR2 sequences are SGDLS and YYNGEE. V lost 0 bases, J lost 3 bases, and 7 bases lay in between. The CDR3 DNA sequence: TGTGCCAGCAGCGTAGCTATCGACTACGAGCAGTACTTC. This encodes CASSVAIDYEQYF.

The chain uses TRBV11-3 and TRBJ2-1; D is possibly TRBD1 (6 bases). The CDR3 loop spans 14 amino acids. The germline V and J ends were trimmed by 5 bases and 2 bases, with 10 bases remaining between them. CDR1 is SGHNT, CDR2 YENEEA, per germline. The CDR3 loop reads CASSLDSTYNEQFF. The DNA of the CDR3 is TGTGCCAGCAGCCTGGACAGTACCTACAATGAGCAGTTCTTC.

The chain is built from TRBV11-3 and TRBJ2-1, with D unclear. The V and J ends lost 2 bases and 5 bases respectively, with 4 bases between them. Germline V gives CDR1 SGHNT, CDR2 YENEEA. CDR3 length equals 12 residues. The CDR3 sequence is CASSLFNNEQFF. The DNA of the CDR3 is TGTGCCAGCAGCTTATTTAACAATGAGCAGTTCTTC.